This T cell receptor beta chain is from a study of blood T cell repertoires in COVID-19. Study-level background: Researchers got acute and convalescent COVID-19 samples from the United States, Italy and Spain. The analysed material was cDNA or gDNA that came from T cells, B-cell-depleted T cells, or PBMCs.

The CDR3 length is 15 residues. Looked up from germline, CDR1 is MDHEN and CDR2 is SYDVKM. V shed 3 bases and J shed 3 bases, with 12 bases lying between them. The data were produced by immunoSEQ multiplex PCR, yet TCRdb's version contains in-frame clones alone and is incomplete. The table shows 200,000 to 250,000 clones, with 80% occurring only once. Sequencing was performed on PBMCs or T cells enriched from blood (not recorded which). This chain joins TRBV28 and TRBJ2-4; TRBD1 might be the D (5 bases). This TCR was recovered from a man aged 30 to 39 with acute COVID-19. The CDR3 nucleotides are TGTGCCAGCAGTTTTCAGGGATTCGGCAAAAACATTCAGTACTTC. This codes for CASSFQGFGKNIQYF.